The source of this T cell receptor (beta chain) is a study of T cell responses to AZD1222 COVID-19 vaccine. This table comes from immunoSEQ multiplex PCR, and its TCRdb copy is limited to in-frame clones, with some not included. The profile covers approximately 300,000 clones, with 90% to 95% appearing a single time and 0.5% to 0.65% taken by the ten largest. Per the germline V gene, CDR1 is SNHLY and CDR2 is FYNNEI. Trimming cost V 4 bases and J 6 bases; bases outside gene matches: 9. There are 16 residues in the CDR3. The TCR comes from an adult who received the AZD1222 COVID-19 vaccine. Sequences were derived from peripheral blood, sampled 28 days after the second AZD1222 dose. The chain uses TRBV2 and TRBJ2-1; 10 nucleotides line up with TRBD1. CDR3 sequence: CASSVTGTGDRNEQFF. Written as DNA, the CDR3 is TGTGCCAGCAGTGTCACCGGGACAGGGGACCGCAATGAGCAGTTCTTC.